A selection of T cell receptor beta chains follows, all from one sample in a study of beta chain features in type 1 diabetes. Sequencing used immunoSEQ multiplex PCR; TCRdb keeps in-frame clones, though not all of them. The sample has under 200,000 clones, 7.5% to 9.5% seen once; the top ten hold approximately 0.54%. Sample: central memory CD4+ T cells from blood. These TCRs come from a woman aged 18-30 years with type 1 diabetes. The CDR3 runs from the conserved cysteine through the conserved F or W.

v_call cdr3_aa
TRBV9 CASSERGLASDTQYF
TRBV27 CASSPATGGLAGQEQFF
TRBV18 CASHLGGNQETQYF
TRBV4-1 CASSQPTAGGYTF
TRBV5-6 CASSFSRFVRTSKNIQYF
TRBV28 CASSLSGTSEKLFF
TRBV28 CASAGTPTYEQYF
TRBV5-1 CASSLGTSGQETQYF
TRBV6-6 CASSEVTYEQYF
TRBV19 CASSSGDRGRNYGYTF
TRBV7-9 CASSLDAGGNNEQFF
TRBV5-4 CASSLELNYGYTF
TRBV10-3 CAISPGVNTGELFF
TRBV10-2 CASSEELAGAGVEQFF
TRBV7-2 CASSFTYYEQYF
TRBV5-6 CASGSRTSNSGSPYNEQFF
TRBV7-9 CATSDRGAAKNIQYF
TRBV11-2 CASSSLLGGSYNEQFF
TRBV28 CASSSGATYEQYF
TRBV6-6 CASSYPSSYEQYF
TRBV7-9 CASSQQGDEETQYF
TRBV7-2 CASSSRQGLGYTF
TRBV6-5 CASSYSSQVEEPQHF
TRBV18 CASSQGQGGEQYF
TRBV29-1 CSVEVARGEKLFF
TRBV4-3 CASSQGTGVTQPQHF
TRBV27 CASRLNRAYNEQFF
TRBV5-1 CASRTSGGASTDTQYF
TRBV9 CASSVEGLADYEQYF
TRBV5-1 CASSRTTGQEGSSPLHF
TRBV9 CASSVGIRTGSLDEQFF
TRBV5-1 CASSLAFAPALGQYF
TRBV18 CASSPGTGGEHGYTF
TRBV28 CASSFPRGKNTEAFF
TRBV28 CASSSGEGTGELFF
TRBV18 CASSQERGPDTQYF
TRBV15 CATSRDLWGGSYSNQPQHF
TRBV11-1 CASSFPGNEQFF
TRBV9 CASSVDGDSGSPLHF
TRBV19 CASSTRDNGTRDTQYF
TRBV7-8 CASSTQTSWSSGELFF
TRBV27 CASSNGQNTEAFF
TRBV21-1 CASSKASVVGRGRETQYF
TRBV7-2 CASVGGSYEQYF
TRBV5-4 CASSPRGGLSETQYF
TRBV13 CASSLGAAYGYTF
TRBV6-6 CASSLTGVREKLFF
TRBV5-4 CASSLNPTKETQYF
TRBV14 CASALRGAGDTQYF
TRBV9 CASSVTHGQTSTDTQYF
TRBV18 CASSQVQGSNQPQHF
TRBV2 CASYALLPDSTDTQYF
TRBV30 CACPLTGFGAQAFF
TRBV5-1 CASSSGQGPYGYTF
TRBV19 CASSMRQRENTEAFF
TRBV4-3 CASSQETLAGELFF
TRBV13 CASPYIGPGGEQYF
TRBV7-3 CASSLGTANTEAFF
TRBV18 CASSPLAGEETQYF
TRBV5-4 CASSLDETRGGTQYF